This T cell receptor beta chain was found in a study of CD8 T cells in ankylosing spondylitis. The study's findings and limits: Several of the motif variants were reported before in synovial fluid and blood from reactive arthritis. What appeared characteristic of ankylosing spondylitis blood was a TCR beta motif of fewer than ten highly homologous variants.

TCRdb re-called the 5' RACE reads with MiXCR, one entry per CDR3 protein. The data hold about 800,000 distinct CDR3 sequences, with 12% observed a single time. About this clonotype: The antigen remains undetermined.

Germline CDR1 and CDR2: MNHNS and SASEGT. This CDR3 region has 14 residues. J gave up 7 bases and V 7 bases, and 12 bases lay outside the gene matches. This rearrangement joins TRBV6-1 to TRBJ2-7, with 8 bases fitting TRBD2. The clonotype originates from a male donor with ankylosing spondylitis. Specimen: blood, either unsorted or a sorted T cell fraction (not recorded which). The CDR3 sequence: CASIRGGASGEQYF. CDR3 nucleotides: TGTGCCAGCATCCGAGGGGGAGCTAGCGGGGAGCAGTACTTC.